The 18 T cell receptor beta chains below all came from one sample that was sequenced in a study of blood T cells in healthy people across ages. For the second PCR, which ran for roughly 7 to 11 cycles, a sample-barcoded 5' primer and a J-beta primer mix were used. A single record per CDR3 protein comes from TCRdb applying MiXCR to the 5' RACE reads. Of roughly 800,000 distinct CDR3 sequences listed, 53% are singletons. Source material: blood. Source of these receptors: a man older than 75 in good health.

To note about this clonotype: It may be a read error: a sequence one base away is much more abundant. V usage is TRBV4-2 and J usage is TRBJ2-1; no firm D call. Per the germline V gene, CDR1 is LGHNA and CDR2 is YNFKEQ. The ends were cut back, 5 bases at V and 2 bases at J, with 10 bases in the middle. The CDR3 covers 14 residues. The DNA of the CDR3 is TGTGCCAGCAGCACCGCCTCAGCCTACAATGAGCAGTTCTTC. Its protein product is CASSTASAYNEQFF.

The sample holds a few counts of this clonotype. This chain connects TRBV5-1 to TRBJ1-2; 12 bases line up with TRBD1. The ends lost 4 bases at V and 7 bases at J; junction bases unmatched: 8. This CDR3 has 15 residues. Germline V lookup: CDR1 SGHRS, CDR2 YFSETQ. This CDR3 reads CASSGGTGGSCGYTF. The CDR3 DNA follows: TGCGCCAGCAGCGGGGGGACAGGGGGCAGCTGTGGCTACACCTTC. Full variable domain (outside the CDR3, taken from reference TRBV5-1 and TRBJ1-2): KAGVTQTPRYLIKTRGQQVTLSCSPISGHRSVSWYQQTPGQGLQFLFEYFSETQRNKGNFPGRFSGRQFSNSRSEMNVSTLELGDSALYLCASSGGTGGSCGYTFGSGTRLTVV.

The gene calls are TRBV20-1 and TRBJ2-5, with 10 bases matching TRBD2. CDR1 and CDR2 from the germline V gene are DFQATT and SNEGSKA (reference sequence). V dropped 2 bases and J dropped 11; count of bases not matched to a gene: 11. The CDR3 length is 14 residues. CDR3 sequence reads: CSARLAGVGNEQYF. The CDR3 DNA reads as TGCAGTGCTAGACTAGCGGGAGTGGGCAATGAGCAGTACTTC.

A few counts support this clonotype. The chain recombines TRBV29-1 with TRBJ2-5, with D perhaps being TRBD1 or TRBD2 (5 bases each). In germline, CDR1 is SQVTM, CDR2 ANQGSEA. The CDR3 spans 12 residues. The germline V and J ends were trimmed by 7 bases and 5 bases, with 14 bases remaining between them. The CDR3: CSATSGTETQYF. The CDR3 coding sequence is TGCAGCGCTACATCAGGGACGGAGACCCAGTACTTC.

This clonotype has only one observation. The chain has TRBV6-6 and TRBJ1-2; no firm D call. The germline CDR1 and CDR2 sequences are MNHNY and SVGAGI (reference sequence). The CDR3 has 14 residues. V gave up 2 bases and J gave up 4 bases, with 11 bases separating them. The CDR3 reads CASSYEVGIYGYTF. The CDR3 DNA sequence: TGTGCCAGCAGTTACGAGGTCGGCATCTATGGCTACACCTTC.

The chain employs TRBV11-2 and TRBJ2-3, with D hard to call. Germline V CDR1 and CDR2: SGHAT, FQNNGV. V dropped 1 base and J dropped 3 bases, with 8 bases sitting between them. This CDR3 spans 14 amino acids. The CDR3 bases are TGTGCCAGCAGCTTAGGTGCTAAAACAGATACGCAGTATTTT. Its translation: CASSLGAKTDTQYF.

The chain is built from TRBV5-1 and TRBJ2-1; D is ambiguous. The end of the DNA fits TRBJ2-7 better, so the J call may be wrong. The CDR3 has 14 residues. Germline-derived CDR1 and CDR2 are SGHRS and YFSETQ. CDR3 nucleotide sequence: TGCGCCAGCAGCTTGGGAGGAGATGGTCACGAGCAGTACTTC. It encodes CASSLGGDGHEQYF.

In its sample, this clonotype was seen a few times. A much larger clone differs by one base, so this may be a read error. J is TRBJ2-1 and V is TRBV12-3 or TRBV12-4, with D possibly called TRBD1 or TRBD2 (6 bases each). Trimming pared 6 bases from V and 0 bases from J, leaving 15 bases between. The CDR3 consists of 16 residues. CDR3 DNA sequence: TGTGCCAGCAGCCGGGGGCAAGCCATCTCCTACAATGAGCAGTTCTTC. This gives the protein CASSRGQAISYNEQFF.

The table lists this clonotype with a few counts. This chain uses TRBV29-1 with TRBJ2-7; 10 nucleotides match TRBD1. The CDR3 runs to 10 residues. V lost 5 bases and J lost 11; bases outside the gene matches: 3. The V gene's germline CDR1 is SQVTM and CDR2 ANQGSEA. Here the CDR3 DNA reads TGCAGCGTTCGGACAGGGGGGGAGTACTTC. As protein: CSVRTGGEYF.

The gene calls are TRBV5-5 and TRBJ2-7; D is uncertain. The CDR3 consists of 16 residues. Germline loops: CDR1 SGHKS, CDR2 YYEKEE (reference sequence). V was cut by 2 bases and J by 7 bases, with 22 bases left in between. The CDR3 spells CASSFLEKRSYNEQYF. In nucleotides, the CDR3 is TGTGCCAGCAGCTTTCTGGAGAAGCGCTCCTACAATGAGCAGTACTTC.

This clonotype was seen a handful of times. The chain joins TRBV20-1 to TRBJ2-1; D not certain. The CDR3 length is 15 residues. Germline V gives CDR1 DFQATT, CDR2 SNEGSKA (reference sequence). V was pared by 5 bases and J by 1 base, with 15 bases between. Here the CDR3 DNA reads TGCAGTGCTGAACCCATGTGGGGTTCCTACAATGAGCAGTTCTTC. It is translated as CSAEPMWGSYNEQFF.

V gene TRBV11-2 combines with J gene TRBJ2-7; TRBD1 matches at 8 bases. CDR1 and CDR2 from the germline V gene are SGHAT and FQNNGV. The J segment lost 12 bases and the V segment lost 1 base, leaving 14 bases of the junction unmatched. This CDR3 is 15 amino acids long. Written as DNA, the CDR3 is TGTGCCAGCAGCTTAGGACCCAGGGGGCGAAGATCTACGTACTTC. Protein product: CASSLGPRGRRSTYF.

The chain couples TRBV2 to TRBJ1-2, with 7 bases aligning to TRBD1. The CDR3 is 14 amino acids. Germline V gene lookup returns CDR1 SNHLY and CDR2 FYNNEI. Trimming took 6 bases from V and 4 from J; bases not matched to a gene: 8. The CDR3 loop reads CASRVRQGPYGYTF. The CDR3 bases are TGTGCCAGCAGAGTCCGACAGGGACCCTATGGCTACACCTTC.

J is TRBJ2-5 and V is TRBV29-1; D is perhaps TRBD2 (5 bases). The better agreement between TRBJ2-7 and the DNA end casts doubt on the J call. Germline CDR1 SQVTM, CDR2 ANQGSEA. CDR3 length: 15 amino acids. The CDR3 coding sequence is TGCAGCGTTGAACGAGGGTTCGGGGTCGCCTACGAGCAGTACTTC. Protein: CSVERGFGVAYEQYF.

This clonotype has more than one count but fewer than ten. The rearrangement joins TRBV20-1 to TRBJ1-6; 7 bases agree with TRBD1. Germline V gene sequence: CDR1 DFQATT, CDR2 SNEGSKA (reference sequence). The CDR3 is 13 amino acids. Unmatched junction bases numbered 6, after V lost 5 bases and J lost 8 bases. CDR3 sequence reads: CSARDRADSPLHF. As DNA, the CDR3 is TGCAGTGCTCGGGACAGAGCAGATTCACCCCTCCACTTT.

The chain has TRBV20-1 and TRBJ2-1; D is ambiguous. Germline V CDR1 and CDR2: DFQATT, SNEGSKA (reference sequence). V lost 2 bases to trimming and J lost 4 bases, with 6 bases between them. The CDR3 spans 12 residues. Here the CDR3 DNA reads TGCAGTGCTAGAAGACGGTACAATGAGCAGTTCTTC. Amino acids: CSARRRYNEQFF.

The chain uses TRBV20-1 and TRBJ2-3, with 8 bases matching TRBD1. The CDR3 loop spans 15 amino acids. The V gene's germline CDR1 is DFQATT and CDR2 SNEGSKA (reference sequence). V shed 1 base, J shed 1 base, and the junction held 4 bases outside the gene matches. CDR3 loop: CSARAQDRGTDTQYF. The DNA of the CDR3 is TGCAGTGCTAGAGCACAGGACAGGGGCACAGATACGCAGTATTTT.

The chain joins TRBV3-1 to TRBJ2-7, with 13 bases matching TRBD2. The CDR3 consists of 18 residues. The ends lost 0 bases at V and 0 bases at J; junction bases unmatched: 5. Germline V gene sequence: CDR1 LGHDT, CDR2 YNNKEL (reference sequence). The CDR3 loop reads CASSQEGLAGLSSYEQYF. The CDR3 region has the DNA TGTGCCAGCAGCCAAGAGGGACTAGCGGGGTTAAGCTCCTACGAGCAGTACTTC.